Listed below are T cell receptor beta chains from one sample, sequenced in a study of T cells after yellow fever vaccination. TCRdb called the 5' RACE reads again in MiXCR, with one record for every CDR3 protein. The table has a few hundred thousand distinct CDR3 sequences, roughly 8.4% seen once; the top ten hold under 20%. Sequences were derived from PBMCs, sampled roughly 47 days after the first yellow fever vaccination. Receptors originate from a man aged 18-30 years who received the YFV17D yellow fever vaccine. The CDR3 runs from the conserved cysteine through the conserved F or W. The order of the fields is D gene, V gene, clone size, J gene, CDR3 protein, CDR3 DNA. The D gene is left open where the match is weak. A clone size is listed for some rows: how often the clone was seen (once, few, many), or a class if it is expanded.

D gene: TRBD1; V gene: TRBV6-2/TRBV6-3; clone size: few; J gene: TRBJ2-7; CDR3 protein: CASSWDRDYEQYF; CDR3 DNA: TGTGCCAGCAGTTGGGACAGGGACTACGAGCAGTACTTC
D gene: NA; V gene: TRBV5-1; clone size: few; J gene: TRBJ2-5; CDR3 protein: CASSWDLKETQYF; CDR3 DNA: TGCGCCAGCAGCTGGGACCTTAAAGAGACCCAGTACTTC
D gene: NA; V gene: TRBV12-3/TRBV12-4; clone size: few; J gene: TRBJ1-5; CDR3 protein: CASSPDTLSNQPQHF; CDR3 DNA: TGTGCCAGCAGTCCTGACACCCTTAGCAATCAGCCCCAGCATTTT
D gene: TRBD2; V gene: TRBV5-1; clone size: few; J gene: TRBJ2-3; CDR3 protein: CASSIGSLPSGVTDTQYF; CDR3 DNA: TGCGCCAGCAGCATAGGTTCCCTCCCCAGCGGGGTCACAGATACGCAGTATTTT
D gene: NA; V gene: TRBV7-9; clone size: NA; J gene: TRBJ2-4; CDR3 protein: CASSFGEGVQYF; CDR3 DNA: TGTGCCAGCAGCTTCGGAGAAGGTGTTCAGTACTTC
D gene: TRBD2; V gene: TRBV12-3/TRBV12-4; clone size: NA; J gene: TRBJ2-1; CDR3 protein: CASSPPASGYNEQFF; CDR3 DNA: TGTGCCAGCAGTCCCCCGGCTAGCGGTTACAATGAGCAGTTCTTC
D gene: NA; V gene: TRBV9; clone size: few; J gene: TRBJ1-6; CDR3 protein: CASSHKSSYNSPLHF; CDR3 DNA: TGTGCCAGCAGCCATAAATCCAGCTATAATTCACCCCTCCACTTT
D gene: TRBD1; V gene: TRBV20-1; clone size: few; J gene: TRBJ2-1; CDR3 protein: CSAPYRGQSNEQFF; CDR3 DNA: TGCAGTGCTCCGTACAGGGGGCAGTCAAATGAGCAGTTCTTC
D gene: NA; V gene: TRBV11-2; clone size: many; J gene: TRBJ1-1; CDR3 protein: CASSTTPNTEAFF; CDR3 DNA: TGTGCCAGCAGCACGACACCGAACACTGAAGCTTTCTTT
D gene: TRBD1; V gene: TRBV9; clone size: many; J gene: TRBJ1-2; CDR3 protein: CASSASGTGWGGYTF; CDR3 DNA: TGTGCCAGCAGCGCCTCCGGGACAGGGTGGGGTGGCTACACCTTC
D gene: NA; V gene: TRBV7-9; clone size: few; J gene: TRBJ2-7; CDR3 protein: CASSNSLAVTYEQYF; CDR3 DNA: TGTGCCAGCAGCAACTCTCTTGCTGTCACCTACGAGCAGTACTTC
D gene: TRBD2; V gene: TRBV29-1; clone size: few; J gene: TRBJ2-3; CDR3 protein: CSVRLAGGPWVTDTQYF; CDR3 DNA: TGCAGCGTTCGCCTAGCGGGGGGGCCGTGGGTGACAGATACGCAGTATTTT
D gene: NA; V gene: TRBV19; clone size: NA; J gene: TRBJ2-7; CDR3 protein: CASSLSRNRYAVYEQYF; CDR3 DNA: TGTGCCAGTAGTCTATCAAGGAACAGGTACGCGGTCTACGAGCAGTACTTC
D gene: NA; V gene: TRBV18; clone size: few; J gene: TRBJ1-6; CDR3 protein: CASSPRAQGQRNSPLHF; CDR3 DNA: TGTGCCAGCTCACCACGAGCCCAGGGTCAGAGAAATTCACCCCTCCACTTT
D gene: TRBD1; V gene: TRBV20-1; clone size: NA; J gene: TRBJ1-4; CDR3 protein: CSASRDRDYEKLFF; CDR3 DNA: TGCAGTGCTAGCCGGGACAGGGATTATGAAAAACTGTTTTTT
D gene: NA; V gene: TRBV5-6; clone size: few; J gene: TRBJ2-4; CDR3 protein: CASSLDGGYQNIQYF; CDR3 DNA: TGTGCCAGCAGCTTGGACGGAGGATATCAAAACATTCAGTACTTC
D gene: TRBD1; V gene: TRBV5-1; clone size: few; J gene: TRBJ2-5; CDR3 protein: CATSQATGGIETQYF; CDR3 DNA: TGCGCCACCTCCCAAGCGACAGGGGGCATTGAGACCCAGTACTTC